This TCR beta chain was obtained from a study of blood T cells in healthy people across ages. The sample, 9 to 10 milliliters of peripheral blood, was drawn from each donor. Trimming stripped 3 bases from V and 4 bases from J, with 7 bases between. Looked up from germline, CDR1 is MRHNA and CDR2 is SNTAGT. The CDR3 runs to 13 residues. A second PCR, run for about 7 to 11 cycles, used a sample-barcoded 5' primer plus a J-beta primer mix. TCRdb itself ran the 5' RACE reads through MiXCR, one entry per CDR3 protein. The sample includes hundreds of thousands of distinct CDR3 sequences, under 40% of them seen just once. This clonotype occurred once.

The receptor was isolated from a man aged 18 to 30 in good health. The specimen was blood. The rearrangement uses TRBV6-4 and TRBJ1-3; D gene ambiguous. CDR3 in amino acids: CASSDVAGNTIYF. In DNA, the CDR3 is TGTGCCAGCAGTGATGTGGCGGGAAACACCATATATTTT.